The sequence of this T cell receptor beta chain was determined in a study of cytomegalovirus exposure and HLA in healthy donors. Study-level points and caveats: In a later analysis, HLA-C alleles had the fewest associated TCRs, DRB1 alleles the most. The classifier reportedly diagnosed cytomegalovirus status with high specificity and sensitivity.

Germline V gene data show CDR1 as LGHNA and CDR2 as YSLEER. The CDR3 runs 17 residues. The trim removed 0 bases at V and 2 bases at J, leaving 9 bases unmatched. This clone occurred once. The antigen remains unidentified. PCR employed 60 Vbeta and 13 Jbeta primers. The method was immunoSEQ multiplex PCR; TCRdb's version includes in-frame clones alone and lacks a portion of them. Of roughly 160,000 clones listed, around 78% are singletons. J is TRBJ1-1 and V is TRBV4-3, with TRBD1 matching over 7 bases. The origin of this receptor is a woman aged 45-65 years in good health and CMV-seropositive. The sequencing sample was made of PBMCs. The DNA of the CDR3 is TGCGCCAGCAGCCAAGATTCGCAGGGGGGAGTTAACACTGAAGCTTTCTTT. This sequence encodes CASSQDSQGGVNTEAFF.